A single sample gave rise to the 28 T cell receptor beta chains below, sequenced in a study of identical twins. Using its own MiXCR run on the 5' RACE reads, TCRdb lists one record per CDR3 protein. The sample yields 420,000 or so distinct CDR3 sequences, less than 20% seen once. Sequenced sample: naive T cells sorted from blood. The origin of the receptors is a man in his forties or fifties in good health.

This clonotype was observed many times. V is TRBV20-1 and J is TRBJ2-7, with 13 positions matching TRBD2. The CDR3 length is 16 residues. V lost 5 bases, J lost 2 bases, and 9 bases stayed unmatched. Per germline, CDR1 DFQATT and CDR2 SNEGSKA (reference sequence). CDR3 amino acids: CSAPPGGLAGTYEQYF. CDR3 DNA: TGCAGTGCTCCCCCCGGGGGACTAGCGGGAACCTACGAGCAGTACTTC.

This clonotype was seen ten or more times. The chain carries TRBV6-1 and TRBJ2-7, with a weak D call TRBD2 (5 bases). From germline, CDR1 is MNHNS and CDR2 SASEGT. The length of the CDR3 is 14 residues. V lost 5 bases, J lost 2 bases, and 13 bases lay in between. CDR3 DNA: TGTGCCAGCAGTACGGGGAGTTGGACCTACGAGCAGTACTTC. Protein sequence: CASSTGSWTYEQYF.

This clonotype was observed a handful of times. The rearrangement joins TRBV10-3 to TRBJ1-1; 8 bases are a match to TRBD1. V lost 6 bases, J lost 4 bases, and 10 bases stayed unmatched. Germline V lookup: CDR1 ENHRY, CDR2 SYGVKD. The CDR3 length is 15 residues. CDR3 DNA: TGTGCCATCAGCTTCACAGGGGGTGAATCCACTGAAGCTTTCTTT. Its translation is CAISFTGGESTEAFF.

The table lists this clonotype with a count of one. The rearrangement joins TRBV19 to TRBJ2-1; TRBD1 matches 7 bases. Germline V gives CDR1 LNHDA, CDR2 SQIVND (reference sequence). V was pared by 5 bases and J by 2 bases, with 6 bases of the junction left unmatched. CDR3 length: 15 residues. CDR3 region: CASSETGKAYNEQFF. CDR3 nucleotides: TGTGCCAGTAGTGAGACAGGGAAAGCCTACAATGAGCAGTTCTTC.

This clonotype was counted a few times. V gene TRBV10-3 combines with J gene TRBJ2-3; 9 positions match TRBD1. The CDR3 length is 14 residues. Germline CDR1 is ENHRY and CDR2 is SYGVKD. V was pared by 8 bases and J by 4 bases, with 7 bases of the junction left unmatched. The CDR3 bases are TGTGCCATCGGGGGGACAGGGTCGCCAGATACGCAGTATTTT. Translated: CAIGGTGSPDTQYF.

In this sample, this clonotype turned up many times. The rearrangement uses TRBV5-1 and TRBJ1-1; 7 bases match TRBD1. The length of the CDR3 is 14 residues. Per germline, CDR1 SGHRS and CDR2 YFSETQ. After removal of 4 bases from V and 4 bases from J, the junction contained 7 bases not matched to a gene. Written as DNA, the CDR3 is TGCGCCAGCAGCCTGACAGGGCAATCCACTGAAGCTTTCTTT. Its protein product is CASSLTGQSTEAFF. Full variable domain (outside the CDR3, taken from reference TRBV5-1 and TRBJ1-1): KAGVTQTPRYLIKTRGQQVTLSCSPISGHRSVSWYQQTPGQGLQFLFEYFSETQRNKGNFPGRFSGRQFSNSRSEMNVSTLELGDSALYLCASSLTGQSTEAFFGQGTRLTVV.

This clonotype was picked up a small number of times. The genes are TRBV10-3 and TRBJ1-2; 7 nucleotides align to TRBD1. The CDR3 has 13 residues. V was clipped by 6 bases and J by 6 bases; unmatched bases: 7. CDR1 is ENHRY and CDR2 is SYGVKD in the germline V gene. CDR3: CAISLDRVNGYTF. Written as DNA, the CDR3 is TGTGCCATCAGCCTCGACAGGGTTAATGGCTACACCTTC.

In its sample, this clonotype was seen many times. The chain couples TRBV15 to TRBJ1-2, with 7 bases identical to TRBD1. This CDR3 comprises 11 residues. Germline CDR1 and CDR2: LNHNV and YYDKDF (reference sequence). Germline trimming cut 6 bases from V and 7 bases from J; bases unmatched to any gene: 2. The CDR3 DNA reads TGTGCCACCAGGTCAGGGGGTGGCTACACCTTC. This gives the protein CATRSGGGYTF.

This clonotype showed up many times. This CDR3 reads CSASSGGADEQFF. CDR3 coding DNA: TGCAGTGCTAGCAGCGGGGGGGCCGATGAGCAGTTCTTC. The rearrangement links TRBV20-1 to TRBJ2-1, with 10 bases matching TRBD2. The CDR3 has 13 residues. Per the germline V gene, CDR1 is DFQATT and CDR2 is SNEGSKA (reference sequence). Trimming cost V 3 bases and J 8 bases; bases outside gene matches: 4.

The chain has TRBV12-3 or TRBV12-4 and TRBJ2-7; TRBD1 might be the D (6 bases). Trimming took 6 bases from V and 2 from J, leaving 11 bases between them. The CDR3 is made up of 13 amino acids. CDR3 sequence: CASSRDTTYEQYF. The DNA for the CDR3 is TGTGCCAGCAGCCGGGACACCACCTACGAGCAGTACTTC.

This clonotype showed up just a few times. The rearrangement joins TRBV29-1 to TRBJ2-1; 8 positions agree with TRBD1. This CDR3 has 12 residues. Germline V gene data show CDR1 as SQVTM and CDR2 as ANQGSEA. With V trimmed by 4 bases and J by 9 bases, 5 bases remained unmatched. CDR3 region: CSVVRGRGEQFF. The CDR3 nucleotides are TGCAGCGTTGTCAGGGGGCGGGGTGAGCAGTTCTTC.

This clonotype was recorded many times. The gene calls are TRBV29-1 and TRBJ2-2; D is possibly TRBD1 or TRBD2 (5 bases each). The length of the CDR3 is 12 residues. The V and J ends lost 5 bases and 3 bases respectively, with 7 bases between them. Germline V CDR1 and CDR2: SQVTM, ANQGSEA. The CDR3: CSVWGYTGELFF. Here the CDR3 DNA reads TGCAGCGTTTGGGGGTACACCGGGGAGCTGTTTTTT.

This clonotype was detected many times. The V call is TRBV10-3, the J call TRBJ1-1; 7 nucleotides agree with TRBD1. The ends lost 6 bases at V and 2 bases at J; junction bases unmatched: 6. CDR3 length: 14 residues. CDR1 is ENHRY, CDR2 SYGVKD, per germline. The CDR3 region has the DNA TGTGCCATCAGACCCGGGACAGATAACACTGAAGCTTTCTTT. It codes for CAIRPGTDNTEAFF.

This clonotype has a handful of counts. The J gene is TRBJ2-5, the V gene TRBV7-3; the D is unclear. The CDR3 covers 13 residues. The germline V gene encodes CDR1 SGHTA and CDR2 FQGTGA. V lost 0 bases to trimming and J lost 0 bases, with 2 bases between them. DNA for the CDR3: TGTGCCAGCAGCTTAACGAACCAAGAGACCCAGTACTTC. The encoded protein is CASSLTNQETQYF.

This clonotype turned up a few times. This chain connects TRBV12-3 or TRBV12-4 to TRBJ2-3; D not resolved. Trimming shortened V by 5 bases and J by 2 bases, and 8 bases separated the two germline ends. The CDR3 covers 13 residues. CDR3 sequence reads: CASSPSTTDTQYF. The DNA of the CDR3 is TGTGCCAGCAGTCCCAGTACCACAGATACGCAGTATTTT.

The rearrangement joins TRBV2 to TRBJ2-5; weak D call: TRBD1 (6 bases). V was clipped by 6 bases and J by 3 bases, with 20 bases between them. Germline V gives CDR1 SNHLY, CDR2 FYNNEI. This CDR3 spans 16 amino acids. CDR3 nucleotide sequence: TGTGCCAGCAGAAAACAGGGCCCCTCTGGGAAAGAGACCCAGTACTTC. Amino acid sequence: CASRKQGPSGKETQYF. Full variable domain (rest looked up from reference TRBV2 and TRBJ2-5): EPEVTQTPSHQVTQMGQEVILRCVPISNHLYFYWYRQILGQKVEFLVSFYNNEISEKSEIFDDQFSVERPDGSNFTLKIRSTKLEDSAMYFCASRKQGPSGKETQYFGPGTRLLVL.

In this sample, this clonotype turned up a few times. As DNA, the CDR3 is TGTGCCAGCAGCCCGACGACAGGGAGAGGGGAGACCCAGTACTTC. It encodes CASSPTTGRGETQYF. The chain carries TRBV9 and TRBJ2-5; 7 nucleotides agree with TRBD1. After removal of 4 bases from V and 5 bases from J, the junction contained 11 bases not matched to a gene. The CDR3 sequence is 15 residues long. Per germline, CDR1 SGDLS and CDR2 YYNGEE.

As for this clonotype: A single base separates this from a much larger clone, so it may be a read error. The chain combines TRBV6-5 with TRBJ1-1; D is unclear. The CDR3 contains 15 residues. Looked up from germline, CDR1 is MNHEY and CDR2 is SVGAGI. Trimming removed 0 bases at V and 1 base at J, with 9 bases between. The CDR3 reads CASSYSPTANTEAFF. As DNA, the CDR3 is TGTGCCAGCAGTTACTCCCCAACGGCGAACACTGAAGCTTTCTTT.

At least ten counts were recorded for this clonotype. The chain links TRBV29-1 to TRBJ2-5, with D perhaps being TRBD1 or TRBD2 (5 bases each). Germline V gives CDR1 SQVTM, CDR2 ANQGSEA. Trimming shortened V by 3 bases and J by 6 bases, and 11 bases separated the two germline ends. The CDR3 covers 12 residues. CDR3 bases: TGCAGCGTTGATACGGGGACGAAGACCCAGTACTTC. It codes for CSVDTGTKTQYF.

This clonotype showed up just a few times. V is TRBV19 and J is TRBJ1-3; 8 bases align to TRBD1. Germline CDR1 is LNHDA and CDR2 is SQIVND (reference sequence). The CDR3 is 16 amino acids. V lost 3 bases and J lost 1; bases outside the gene matches: 5. The CDR3 nucleotides are TGTGCCAGTAGTATTGCCGGACAGGGATCTGGAAACACCATATATTTT. It yields the protein CASSIAGQGSGNTIYF.

In this sample, this clonotype turned up many times. The chain has TRBV28 and TRBJ2-4, with D maybe TRBD1 (6 bases). This CDR3 has 16 amino acids. The V gene's germline CDR1 is MDHEN and CDR2 SYDVKM. V lost 5 bases and J 0 bases, leaving 14 bases between the germline ends. CDR3 bases: TGTGCCAGCAGTCCCCTCCGGGACACAGCCAAAAACATTCAGTACTTC. It specifies CASSPLRDTAKNIQYF.

This clonotype has a count of ten or more. The chain uses TRBV6-1 and TRBJ2-3; TRBD1 is a possible D gene (6 bases). Trimming left V 5 bases short and J 0 bases short, with 12 bases between. CDR1 is MNHNS, CDR2 SASEGT, per germline. The CDR3 extends over 15 amino acids. CDR3 region: CASSKPTGSTDTQYF. The CDR3 DNA sequence: TGTGCCAGCAGTAAACCGACAGGTAGCACAGATACGCAGTATTTT.

The rearrangement joins TRBV20-1 to TRBJ2-1, with 7 bases lining up with TRBD2. The germline CDR1 and CDR2 sequences are DFQATT and SNEGSKA (reference sequence). The CDR3 totals 15 residues. V was pared by 2 bases and J by 3 bases, with 7 bases of the junction left unmatched. The CDR3 nucleotides read TGCAGTGCTAGAACCGCGGGAGTGATCTACAATGAGCAGTTCTTC. Translating gives CSARTAGVIYNEQFF.

This clonotype has ten or more counts. V is TRBV5-1 and J is TRBJ2-5, with D uncertain. The V and J ends lost 1 base and 5 bases respectively, with 21 bases between them. Looked up from germline, CDR1 is SGHRS and CDR2 is YFSETQ. The CDR3 covers 17 residues. The chain's CDR3 is CASSLSIRAGFAETQYF. CDR3 nucleotide sequence: TGCGCCAGCAGCTTGTCGATAAGGGCTGGCTTCGCGGAGACCCAGTACTTC. The complete variable domain, with remaining parts taken from reference TRBV5-1 and TRBJ2-5, reads KAGVTQTPRYLIKTRGQQVTLSCSPISGHRSVSWYQQTPGQGLQFLFEYFSETQRNKGNFPGRFSGRQFSNSRSEMNVSTLELGDSALYLCASSLSIRAGFAETQYFGPGTRLLVL.

J is TRBJ2-7 and V is TRBV6-1, with 9 bases matching TRBD1. The CDR3 runs 15 residues. CDR1 is MNHNS, CDR2 SASEGT, per germline. V dropped 7 bases and J dropped 2; count of bases not matched to a gene: 9. CDR3 region: CASTWSGTGTYEQYF. DNA of the CDR3: TGTGCCAGCACCTGGAGTGGGACAGGGACCTACGAGCAGTACTTC.

This clonotype was detected ten times or more. The CDR3 DNA sequence: TGTGCCTGGTTGCAGGGTAGTGTCGGGGAGCTGTTTTTT. It translates to CAWLQGSVGELFF. The chain carries TRBV30 and TRBJ2-2; weak D call: TRBD1 (5 bases). The V gene lost 5 bases and the J gene lost 7 bases, with 14 bases spanning the gap. The CDR3 has 13 residues. Germline assignment: CDR1 GTSNPN and CDR2 SVGIG (reference sequence).

This chain connects TRBV20-1 to TRBJ2-2; the match to TRBD2 covers 10 bases. Trimming at V came to 3 bases and at J to 7 bases, leaving 8 bases not matched to a gene. Germline CDR1 DFQATT, CDR2 SNEGSKA (reference sequence). The CDR3 is made up of 15 amino acids. CDR3: CSASKAGGRGGELFF. In DNA, the CDR3 is TGCAGTGCTAGTAAAGCGGGGGGGCGAGGCGGGGAGCTGTTTTTT.

This clonotype was recorded a few times. The gene calls are TRBV12-3 or TRBV12-4 and TRBJ1-2; D is unclear. Trimming removed 10 bases from V and 7 bases from J, with 13 bases in between. The CDR3 runs 11 residues. The CDR3: CATRLGIGYTF. The CDR3, as DNA: TGTGCCACCCGGCTGGGCATTGGCTACACCTTC.